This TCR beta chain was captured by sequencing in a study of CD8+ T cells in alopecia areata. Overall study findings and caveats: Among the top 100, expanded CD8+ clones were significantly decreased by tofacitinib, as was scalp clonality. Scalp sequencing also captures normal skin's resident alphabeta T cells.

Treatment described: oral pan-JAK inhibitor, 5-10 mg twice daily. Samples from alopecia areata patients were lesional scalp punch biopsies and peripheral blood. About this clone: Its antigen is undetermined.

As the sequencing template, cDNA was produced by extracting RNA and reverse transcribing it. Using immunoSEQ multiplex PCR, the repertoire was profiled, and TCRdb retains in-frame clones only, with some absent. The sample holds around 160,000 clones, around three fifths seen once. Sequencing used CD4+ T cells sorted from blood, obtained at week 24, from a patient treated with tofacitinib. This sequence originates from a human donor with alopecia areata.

Here the CDR3 DNA reads TGCGCCAGCAGCTTGAGACAGGGGGCGACCGGGTCCTACGAGCAGTACTTC. It encodes CASSLRQGATGSYEQYF. The V gene is TRBV5-1, the J gene TRBJ2-7, with 10 bases aligning to TRBD1. The CDR3 runs to 17 residues. With V trimmed by 1 base and J by 1 base, 8 bases remained unmatched. The V gene's germline CDR1 is SGHRS and CDR2 YFSETQ.